This T cell receptor (beta chain) was recorded in a study of CD8+ T cells in alopecia areata. As for the study in general: The duration of tofacitinib was 6 to 18 months, with 6 months off drug afterward.

Extraction and reverse transcription of RNA yielded cDNA as the sequencing template. TCRdb keeps only in-frame clones here, not all; method: immunoSEQ multiplex PCR. This sample has 150,000 to 200,000 clones, with approximately 57% found just once. V lost 4 bases and J 5 bases, leaving 14 bases between the germline ends. Germline V CDR1 and CDR2: GTSNPN, SVGIG (reference sequence). This CDR3 has 13 residues. Indicated treatment: oral pan-JAK inhibitor, 5-10 mg twice daily. Comment on this clone: Its matching antigen is unknown.

Findings and caveats of the study: Many expanded lesional clones remained in scalp and blood on tofacitinib.

This TCR derives from a human donor with alopecia areata. V usage is TRBV30 and J usage is TRBJ1-1; D is ambiguous. Sequenced here: CD4+ T cells sorted from blood, sampled at week 24, from a patient treated with tofacitinib. The CDR3 sequence: CAWTSFLRTEAFF. DNA for the CDR3: TGTGCCTGGACCTCTTTTTTACGGACTGAAGCTTTCTTT.